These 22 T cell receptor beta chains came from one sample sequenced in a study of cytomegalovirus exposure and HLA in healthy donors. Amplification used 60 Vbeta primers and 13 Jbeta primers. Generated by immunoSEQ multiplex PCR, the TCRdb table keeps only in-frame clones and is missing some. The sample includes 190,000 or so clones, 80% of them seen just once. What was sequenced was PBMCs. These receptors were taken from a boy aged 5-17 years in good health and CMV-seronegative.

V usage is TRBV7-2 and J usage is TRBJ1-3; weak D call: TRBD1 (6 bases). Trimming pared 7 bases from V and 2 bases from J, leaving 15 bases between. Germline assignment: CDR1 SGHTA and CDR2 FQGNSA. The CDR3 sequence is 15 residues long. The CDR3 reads CASTVRGGAGNTIYF. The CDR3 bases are TGTGCCAGCACCGTTAGGGGGGGGGCTGGAAACACCATATATTTT.

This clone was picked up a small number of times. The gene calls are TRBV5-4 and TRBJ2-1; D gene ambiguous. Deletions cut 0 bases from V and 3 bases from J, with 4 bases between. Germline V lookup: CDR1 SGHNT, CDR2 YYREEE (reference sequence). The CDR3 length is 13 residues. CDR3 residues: CASSLDSYNEQFF. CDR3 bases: TGTGCCAGCAGCTTGGACAGCTACAATGAGCAGTTCTTC.

The CDR3 DNA is TGTGCCAGCAGCCATGAACAGGGGCGCTTCCCCTATGGCTACACCTTC. Its translation: CASSHEQGRFPYGYTF. The rearrangement joins TRBV9 to TRBJ1-2, with 7 bases fitting TRBD1. Looked up from germline, CDR1 is SGDLS and CDR2 is YYNGEE. J lost 4 bases, V lost 4 bases, and 13 bases had no gene match. This CDR3 is 16 amino acids long.

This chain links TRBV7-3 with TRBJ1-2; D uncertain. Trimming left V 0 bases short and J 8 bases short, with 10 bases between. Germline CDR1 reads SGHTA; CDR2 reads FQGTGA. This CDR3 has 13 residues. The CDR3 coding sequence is TGTGCCAGCAGCTTAACCGGGGTGGCGGGCTACACCTTC. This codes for CASSLTGVAGYTF. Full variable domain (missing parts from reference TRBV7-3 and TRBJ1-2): GAGVSQTPSNKVTEKGKYVELRCDPISGHTALYWYRQSLGQGPEFLIYFQGTGAADDSGLPNDRFFAVRPEGSVSTLKIQRTERGDSAVYLCASSLTGVAGYTFGSGTRLTVV.

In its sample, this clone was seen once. As DNA, the CDR3 is TGCGCCAGCACCTGGACTAGCGGGGGGTACAATGAGCAGTTCTTC. Residues: CASTWTSGGYNEQFF. The V gene is TRBV5-1, the J gene TRBJ2-1; TRBD2 agrees at 14 bases. Germline values: CDR1 SGHRS, CDR2 YFSETQ. The CDR3 is 15 amino acids. J lost 4 bases, V lost 6 bases, and 3 bases had no gene match.

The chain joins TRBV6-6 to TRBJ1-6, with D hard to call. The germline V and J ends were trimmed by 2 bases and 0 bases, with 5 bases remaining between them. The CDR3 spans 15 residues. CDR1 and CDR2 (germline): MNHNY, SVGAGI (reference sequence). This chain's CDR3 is CASSYESSYNSPLHF. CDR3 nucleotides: TGTGCCAGCAGTTACGAGAGCTCCTATAATTCACCCCTCCACTTT.

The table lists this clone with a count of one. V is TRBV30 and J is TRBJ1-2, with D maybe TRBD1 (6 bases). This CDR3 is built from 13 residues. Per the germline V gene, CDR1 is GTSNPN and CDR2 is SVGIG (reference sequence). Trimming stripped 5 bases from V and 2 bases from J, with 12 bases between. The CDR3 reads CAWARTANYGYTF. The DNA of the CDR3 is TGTGCCTGGGCCAGGACAGCAAACTATGGCTACACCTTC.

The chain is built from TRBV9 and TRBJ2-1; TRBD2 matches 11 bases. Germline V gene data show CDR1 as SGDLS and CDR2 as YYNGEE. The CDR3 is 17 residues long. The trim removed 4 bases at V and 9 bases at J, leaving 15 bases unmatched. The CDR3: CASSPRTSGPAVGEQFF. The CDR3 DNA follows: TGTGCCAGCAGCCCAAGGACTAGCGGGCCGGCCGTGGGTGAGCAGTTCTTC.

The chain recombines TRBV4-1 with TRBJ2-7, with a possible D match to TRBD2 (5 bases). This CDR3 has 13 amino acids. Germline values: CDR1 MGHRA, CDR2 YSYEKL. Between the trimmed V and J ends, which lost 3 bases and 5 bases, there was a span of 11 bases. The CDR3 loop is CASSHLPGNEQYF. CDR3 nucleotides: TGCGCCAGCAGCCATCTTCCCGGGAACGAGCAGTACTTC.

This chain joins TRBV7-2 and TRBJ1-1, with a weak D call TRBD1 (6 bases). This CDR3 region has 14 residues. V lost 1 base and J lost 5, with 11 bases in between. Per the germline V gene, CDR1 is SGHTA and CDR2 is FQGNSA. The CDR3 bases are TGTGCCAGCAGCTTAGGTCCCACAGGGACTGAAGCTTTCTTT. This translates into CASSLGPTGTEAFF.

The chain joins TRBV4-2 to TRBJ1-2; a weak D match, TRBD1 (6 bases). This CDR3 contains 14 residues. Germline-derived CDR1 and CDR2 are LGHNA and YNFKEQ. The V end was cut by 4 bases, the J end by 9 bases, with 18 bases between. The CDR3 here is CASSPTGGRDSYTF. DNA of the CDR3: TGTGCCAGCAGCCCAACAGGTGGTCGGGACAGCTACACCTTC.

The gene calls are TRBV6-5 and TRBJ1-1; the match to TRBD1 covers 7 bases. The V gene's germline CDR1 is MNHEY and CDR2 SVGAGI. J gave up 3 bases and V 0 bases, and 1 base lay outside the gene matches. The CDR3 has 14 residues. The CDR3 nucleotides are TGTGCCAGCAGTTACTCCAGGGGGGACACTGAAGCTTTCTTT. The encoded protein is CASSYSRGDTEAFF.

The CDR3 region has the DNA TGCGCCAGCAGCCTAGGAAGGGGATGGCAAACAGATACGCAGTATTTT. It specifies CASSLGRGWQTDTQYF. The chain recombines TRBV4-3 with TRBJ2-3, with D perhaps TRBD1 (5 bases). Trimming pared 4 bases from V and 3 bases from J, leaving 17 bases between. Germline V gene data show CDR1 as LGHNA and CDR2 as YSLEER. There are 16 residues in the CDR3.

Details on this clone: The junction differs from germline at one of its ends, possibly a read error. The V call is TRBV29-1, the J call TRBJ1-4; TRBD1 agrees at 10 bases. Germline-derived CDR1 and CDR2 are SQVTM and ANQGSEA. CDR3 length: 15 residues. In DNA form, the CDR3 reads TGCAGCGTTGCCGTCACGGGACAGGGGCGGGAAAAACTGTCTTTT. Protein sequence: CSVAVTGQGREKLSF.

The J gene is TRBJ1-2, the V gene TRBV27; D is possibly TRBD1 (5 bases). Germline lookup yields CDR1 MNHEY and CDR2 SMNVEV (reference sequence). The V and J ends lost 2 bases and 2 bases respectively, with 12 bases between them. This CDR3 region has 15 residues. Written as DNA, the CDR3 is TGTGCCAGCAGTTTACAAGGGGTAGGGAACTATGGCTACACCTTC. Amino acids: CASSLQGVGNYGYTF.

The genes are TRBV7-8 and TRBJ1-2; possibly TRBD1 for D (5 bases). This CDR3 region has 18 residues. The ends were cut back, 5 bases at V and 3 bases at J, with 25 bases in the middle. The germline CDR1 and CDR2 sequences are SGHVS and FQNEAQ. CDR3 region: CASSPRGMPGPNDYGYTF. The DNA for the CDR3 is TGTGCCAGCAGCCCGCGGGGGATGCCGGGGCCTAATGACTATGGCTACACCTTC.

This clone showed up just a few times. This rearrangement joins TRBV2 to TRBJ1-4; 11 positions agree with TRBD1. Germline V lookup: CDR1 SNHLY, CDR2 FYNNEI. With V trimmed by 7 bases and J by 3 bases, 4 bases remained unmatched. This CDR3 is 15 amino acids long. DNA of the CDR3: TGTGCCAGCACAGGACAGGGGGCCCCTAATGAAAAACTGTTTTTT. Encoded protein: CASTGQGAPNEKLFF. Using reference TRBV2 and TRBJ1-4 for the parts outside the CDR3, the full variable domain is EPEVTQTPSHQVTQMGQEVILRCVPISNHLYFYWYRQILGQKVEFLVSFYNNEISEKSEIFDDQFSVERPDGSNFTLKIRSTKLEDSAMYFCASTGQGAPNEKLFFGSGTQLSVL.

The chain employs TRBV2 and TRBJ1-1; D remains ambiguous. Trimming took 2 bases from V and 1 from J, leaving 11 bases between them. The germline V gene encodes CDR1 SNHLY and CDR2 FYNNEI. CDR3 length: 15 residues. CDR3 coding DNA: TGTGCCAGCAGTGAAAATTGGCGGAAGAACACTGAAGCTTTCTTT. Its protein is CASSENWRKNTEAFF.

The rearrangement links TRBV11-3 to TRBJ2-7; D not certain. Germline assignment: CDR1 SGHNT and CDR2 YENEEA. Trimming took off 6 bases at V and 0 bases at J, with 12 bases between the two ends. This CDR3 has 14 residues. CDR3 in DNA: TGTGCCAGCAGAGAGGCAGTCGGCTCCTACGAGCAGTACTTC. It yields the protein CASREAVGSYEQYF.

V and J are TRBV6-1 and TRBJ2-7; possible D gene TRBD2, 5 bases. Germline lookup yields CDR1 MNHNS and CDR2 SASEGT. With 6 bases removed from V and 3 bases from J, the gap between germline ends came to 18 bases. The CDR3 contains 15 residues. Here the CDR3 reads CASRGVGMKSYEQYF. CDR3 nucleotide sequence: TGTGCCAGCAGGGGAGTAGGCATGAAGAGCTACGAGCAGTACTTC.

The CDR3 coding sequence is TGCGCCAGCAGCTTGTCCGCGGCGAGCTCCTACGAGCAGTACTTC. Its protein product is CASSLSAASSYEQYF. The chain couples TRBV5-1 to TRBJ2-7, with D hard to call. The CDR3 is 15 residues long. Germline-derived CDR1 and CDR2 are SGHRS and YFSETQ. V was trimmed by 1 base and J by 0 bases, leaving 11 bases between them.

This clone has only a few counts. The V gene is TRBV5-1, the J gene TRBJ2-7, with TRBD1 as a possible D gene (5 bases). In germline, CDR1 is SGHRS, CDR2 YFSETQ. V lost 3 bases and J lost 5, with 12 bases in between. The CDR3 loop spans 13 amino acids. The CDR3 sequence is CASSSLTDNEQYF. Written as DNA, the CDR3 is TGCGCCAGCAGCTCGTTGACAGATAACGAGCAGTACTTC.